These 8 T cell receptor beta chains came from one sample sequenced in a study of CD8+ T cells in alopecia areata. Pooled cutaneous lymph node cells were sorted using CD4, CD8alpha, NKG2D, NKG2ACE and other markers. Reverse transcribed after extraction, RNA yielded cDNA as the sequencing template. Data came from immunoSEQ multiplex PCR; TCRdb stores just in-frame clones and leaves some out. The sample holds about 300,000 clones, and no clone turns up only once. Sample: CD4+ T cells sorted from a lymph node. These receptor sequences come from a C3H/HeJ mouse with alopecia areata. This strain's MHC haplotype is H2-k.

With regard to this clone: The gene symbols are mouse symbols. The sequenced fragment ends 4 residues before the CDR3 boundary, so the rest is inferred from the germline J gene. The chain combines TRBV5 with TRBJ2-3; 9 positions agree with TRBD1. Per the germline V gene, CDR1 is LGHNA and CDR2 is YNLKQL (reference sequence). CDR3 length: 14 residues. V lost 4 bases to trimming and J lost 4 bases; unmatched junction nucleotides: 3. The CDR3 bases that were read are TGTGCCAGCAGCCGGGGACAGGGAACAGAA. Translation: CASSRGQGTE. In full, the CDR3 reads CASSRGQGTETLYF.

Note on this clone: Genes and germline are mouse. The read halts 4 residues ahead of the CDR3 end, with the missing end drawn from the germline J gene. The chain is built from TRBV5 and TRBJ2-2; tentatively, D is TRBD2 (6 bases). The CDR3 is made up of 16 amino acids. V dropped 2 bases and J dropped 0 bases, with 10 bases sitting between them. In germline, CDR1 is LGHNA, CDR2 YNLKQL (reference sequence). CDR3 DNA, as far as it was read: TGTGCCAGCAGCCAAAAACTGGGCTCAAACACCGGG. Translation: CASSQKLGSNTG. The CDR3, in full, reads CASSQKLGSNTGQLYF.

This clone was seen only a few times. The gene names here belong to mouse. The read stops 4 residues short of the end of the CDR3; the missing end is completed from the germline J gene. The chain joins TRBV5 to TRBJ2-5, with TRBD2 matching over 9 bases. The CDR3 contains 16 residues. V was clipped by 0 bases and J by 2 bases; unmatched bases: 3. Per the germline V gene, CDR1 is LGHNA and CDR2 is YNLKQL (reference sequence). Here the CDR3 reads CASSQDGGAGQDTQYF. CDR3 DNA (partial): TGTGCCAGCAGCCAAGATGGGGGGGCGGGCCAAGAC.

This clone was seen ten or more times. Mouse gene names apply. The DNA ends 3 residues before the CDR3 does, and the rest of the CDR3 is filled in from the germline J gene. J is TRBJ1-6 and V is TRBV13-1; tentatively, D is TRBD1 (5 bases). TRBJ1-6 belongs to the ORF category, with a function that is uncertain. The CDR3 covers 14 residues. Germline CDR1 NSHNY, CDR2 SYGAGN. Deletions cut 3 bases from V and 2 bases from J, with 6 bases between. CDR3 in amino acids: CASSGTTYNSPLYF. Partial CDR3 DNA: TGTGCCAGCAGTGGGACAACCTATAATTCGCCC.

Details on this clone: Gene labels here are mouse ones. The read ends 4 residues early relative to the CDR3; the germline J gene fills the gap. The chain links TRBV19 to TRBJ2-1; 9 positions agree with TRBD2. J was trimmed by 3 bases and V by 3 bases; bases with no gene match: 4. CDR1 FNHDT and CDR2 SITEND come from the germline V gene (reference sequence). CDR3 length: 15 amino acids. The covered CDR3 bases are TGTGCCAGCAGTACGCGACTGGGGGTCTATGCT. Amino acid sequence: CASSTRLGVYA. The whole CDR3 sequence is CASSTRLGVYAEQFF.

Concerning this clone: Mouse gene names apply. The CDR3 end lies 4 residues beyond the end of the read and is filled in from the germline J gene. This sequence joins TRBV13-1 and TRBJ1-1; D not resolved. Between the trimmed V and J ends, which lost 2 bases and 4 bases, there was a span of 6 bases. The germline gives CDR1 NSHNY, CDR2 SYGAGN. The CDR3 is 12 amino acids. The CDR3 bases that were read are TGTGCCAGCAGTGAATACAGCACA. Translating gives CASSEYST. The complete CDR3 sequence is CASSEYSTEVFF.

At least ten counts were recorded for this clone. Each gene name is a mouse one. The CDR3 loop is CASSDEDTGQLYF. The sequenced CDR3 bases are TGTGCCAGCAGTGATGAGGACACCGGG. The chain employs TRBV13-1 and TRBJ2-2; no clear D gene. The CDR3 end is not reached by the read, which stops 4 residues before it; the germline J gene fills it in. Trimming took 0 bases from V and 3 from J, leaving 3 bases between them. Germline V gene sequence: CDR1 NSHNY, CDR2 SYGAGN. This CDR3 is built from 13 residues.

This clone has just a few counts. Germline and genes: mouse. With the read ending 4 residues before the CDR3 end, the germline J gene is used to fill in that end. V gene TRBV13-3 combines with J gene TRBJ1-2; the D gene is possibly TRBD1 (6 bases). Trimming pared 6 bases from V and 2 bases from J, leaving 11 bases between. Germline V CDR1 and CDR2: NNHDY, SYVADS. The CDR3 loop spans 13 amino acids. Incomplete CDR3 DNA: TGTGCCAGCAAGGGACAACCGAACTCC. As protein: CASKGQPNS. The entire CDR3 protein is CASKGQPNSDYTF.